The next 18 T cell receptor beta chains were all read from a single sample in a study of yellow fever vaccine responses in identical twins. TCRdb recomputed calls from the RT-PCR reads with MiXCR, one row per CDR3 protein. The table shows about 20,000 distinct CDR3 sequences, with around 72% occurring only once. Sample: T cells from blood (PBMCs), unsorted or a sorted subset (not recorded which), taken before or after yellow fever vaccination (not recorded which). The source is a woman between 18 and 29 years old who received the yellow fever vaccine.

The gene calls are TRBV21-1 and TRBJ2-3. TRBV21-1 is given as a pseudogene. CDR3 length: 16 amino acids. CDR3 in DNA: TGTGCCAGCAGCAAAAGGTCACGGAATGGGGAAGATACGCAGTATTTT. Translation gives CASSKRSRNGEDTQYF.

CDR3 DNA: TGTGCCAGCAGTTTAGAGGGTTCGGCCTACGAGCAGTACGTC. Amino acids: CASSLEGSAYEQYV. This chain connects TRBV12-3 or TRBV12-4 to TRBJ2-7; D remains ambiguous. V gave up 1 base and J gave up 2 bases, with 9 bases separating them. This CDR3 has 14 amino acids.

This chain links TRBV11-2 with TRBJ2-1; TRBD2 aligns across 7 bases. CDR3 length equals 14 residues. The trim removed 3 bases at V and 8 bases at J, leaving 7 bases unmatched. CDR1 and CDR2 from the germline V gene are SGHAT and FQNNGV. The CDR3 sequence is CASSLGGRADEQFF. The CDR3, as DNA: TGTGCCAGCAGCTTGGGGGGGAGGGCTGATGAGCAGTTCTTC.

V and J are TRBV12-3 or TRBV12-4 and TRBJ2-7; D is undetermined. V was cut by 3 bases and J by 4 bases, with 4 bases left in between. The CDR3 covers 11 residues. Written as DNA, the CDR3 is TGTGCCAGCAGTTTCGGGTACGAGCAGTACTTC. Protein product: CASSFGYEQYF.

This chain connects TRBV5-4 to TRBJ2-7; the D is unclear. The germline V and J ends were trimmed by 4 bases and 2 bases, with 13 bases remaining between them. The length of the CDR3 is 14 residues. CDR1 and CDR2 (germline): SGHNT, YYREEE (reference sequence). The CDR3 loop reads CASSPGLKPYEQYF. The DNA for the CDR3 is TGTGCCAGCAGCCCGGGCCTTAAACCCTACGAGCAGTACTTC.

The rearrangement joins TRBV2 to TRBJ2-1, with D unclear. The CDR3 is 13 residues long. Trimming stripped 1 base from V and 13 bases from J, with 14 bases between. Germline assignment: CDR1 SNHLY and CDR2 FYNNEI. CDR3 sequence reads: CASSEEGAGTQFF. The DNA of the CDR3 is TGTGCCAGCAGTGAAGAGGGTGCAGGTACACAGTTCTTC.

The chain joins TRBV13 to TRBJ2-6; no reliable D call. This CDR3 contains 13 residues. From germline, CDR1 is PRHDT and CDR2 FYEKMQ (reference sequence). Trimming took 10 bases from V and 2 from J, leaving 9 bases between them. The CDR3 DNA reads TGTGCCAATTGGGCACCTGGGGCCAACGTCCTGACTTTC. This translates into CANWAPGANVLTF.

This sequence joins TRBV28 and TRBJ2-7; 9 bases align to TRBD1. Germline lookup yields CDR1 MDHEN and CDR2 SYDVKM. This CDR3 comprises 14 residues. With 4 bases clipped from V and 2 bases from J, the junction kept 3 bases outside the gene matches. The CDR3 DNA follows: TGTGCCAGCAGTTGGGGACAGGGTCCCTACGAGCAGTACGTC. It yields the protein CASSWGQGPYEQYV.

The chain's CDR3 is CASSLTDLPGRDQPQHF. For the CDR3, the DNA is TGTGCCAGCAGCCTCACGGACCTCCCGGGTCGGGATCAGCCCCAGCATTTT. J is TRBJ1-5 and V is TRBV11-1; D is undetermined. V lost 5 bases and J lost 5, with 22 bases in between. In germline, CDR1 is SGHAT, CDR2 FQDESV (reference sequence). The CDR3 runs to 17 residues.

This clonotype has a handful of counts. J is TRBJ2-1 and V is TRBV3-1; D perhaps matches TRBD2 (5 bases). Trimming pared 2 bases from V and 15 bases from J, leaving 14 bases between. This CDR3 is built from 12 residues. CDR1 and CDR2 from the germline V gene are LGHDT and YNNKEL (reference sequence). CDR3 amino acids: CASSQSWERSFF. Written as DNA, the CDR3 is TGTGCCAGCAGCCAATCGTGGGAGCGGTCGTTCTTC.

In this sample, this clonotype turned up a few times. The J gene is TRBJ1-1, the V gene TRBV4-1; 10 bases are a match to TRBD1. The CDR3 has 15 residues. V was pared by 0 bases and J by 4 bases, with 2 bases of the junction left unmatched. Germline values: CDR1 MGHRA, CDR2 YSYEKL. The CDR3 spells CASSQEGQGFTEAFF. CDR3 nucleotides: TGCGCCAGCAGCCAAGAGGGACAGGGGTTCACTGAAGCTTTCTTT.

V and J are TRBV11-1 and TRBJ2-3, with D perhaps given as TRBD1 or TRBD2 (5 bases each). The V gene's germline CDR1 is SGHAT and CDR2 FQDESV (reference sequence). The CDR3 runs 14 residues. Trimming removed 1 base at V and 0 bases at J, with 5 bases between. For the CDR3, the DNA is TGTGCCAGCAGCTTAGGGGGGAGCACAGATACGCAGTATTTT. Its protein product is CASSLGGSTDTQYF.

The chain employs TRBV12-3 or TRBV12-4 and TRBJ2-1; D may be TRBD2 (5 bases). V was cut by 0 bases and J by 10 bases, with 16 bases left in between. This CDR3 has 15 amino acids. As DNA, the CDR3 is TGTGCCAGCAGTTTAGCGCTCCGGACTGGGCGCGAGCAGTTCTTC. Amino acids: CASSLALRTGREQFF.

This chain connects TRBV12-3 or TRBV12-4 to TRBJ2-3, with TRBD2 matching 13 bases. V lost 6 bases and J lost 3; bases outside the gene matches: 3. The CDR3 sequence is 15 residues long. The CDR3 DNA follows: TGTGCCAGCAGACTGACTAGCGGGAGGACAGATACGCAGTATTTT. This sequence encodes CASRLTSGRTDTQYF.

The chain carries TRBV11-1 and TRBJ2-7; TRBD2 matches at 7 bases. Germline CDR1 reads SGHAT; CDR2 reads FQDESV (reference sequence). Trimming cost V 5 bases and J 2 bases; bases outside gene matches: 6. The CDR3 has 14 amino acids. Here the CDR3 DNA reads TGTGCCAGCAGCCCCCCAGCGGGGCCCTACGAGCAGTACTTC. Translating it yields CASSPPAGPYEQYF.

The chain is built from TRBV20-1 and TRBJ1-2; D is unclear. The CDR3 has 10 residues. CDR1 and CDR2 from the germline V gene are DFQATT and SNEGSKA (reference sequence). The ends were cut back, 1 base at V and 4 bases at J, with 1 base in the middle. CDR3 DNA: TGCAGTGCTAGAGCCTATGGCTACACCTTC. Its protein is CSARAYGYTF.

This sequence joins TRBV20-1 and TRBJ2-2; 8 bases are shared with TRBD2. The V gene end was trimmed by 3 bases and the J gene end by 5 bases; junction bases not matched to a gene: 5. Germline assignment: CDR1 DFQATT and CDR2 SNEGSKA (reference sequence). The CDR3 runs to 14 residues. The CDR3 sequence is CSARGIAGTGELFF. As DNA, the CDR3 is TGCAGTGCTAGGGGAATAGCGGGGACCGGGGAGCTGTTTTTT.

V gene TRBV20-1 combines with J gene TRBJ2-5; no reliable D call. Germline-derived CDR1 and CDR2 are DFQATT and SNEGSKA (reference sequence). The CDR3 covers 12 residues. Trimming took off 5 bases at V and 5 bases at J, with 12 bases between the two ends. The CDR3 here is CSAFWLSETQYF. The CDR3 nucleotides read TGCAGTGCTTTTTGGTTGTCGGAGACCCAGTACTTC.